One sample yielded the 29 T cell receptor beta chains listed below, sequenced in a study of T cells after yellow fever vaccination. TCRdb re-called the 5' RACE reads with MiXCR, one entry per CDR3 protein. The table shows approximately 600,000 distinct CDR3 sequences, with 10% to 15% occurring only once. The sequencing used PBMCs, collected on the day of the yellow fever booster vaccination. These receptors were collected from a man aged 30 to 39 who received the YFV17D yellow fever vaccine.

This clonotype was counted between two and nine times. J is TRBJ2-1 and V is TRBV6-2 or TRBV6-3, with 10 bases that match TRBD2. Germline CDR1 and CDR2: MNHEY and SVGEGT. V trimming: 8 bases; J trimming: 0 bases; junction bases outside the gene matches: 7. This CDR3 comprises 16 residues. CDR3: CASYPSGSPSYNEQFF. CDR3 coding DNA: TGTGCCAGCTACCCTAGCGGGAGTCCCTCCTACAATGAGCAGTTCTTC.

The J gene is TRBJ2-3, the V gene TRBV9; TRBD1 or TRBD2 may be the D gene (6 bases each). Germline CDR1 is SGDLS and CDR2 is YYNGEE. The CDR3 length is 14 residues. With 6 bases removed from V and 2 bases from J, the gap between germline ends came to 13 bases. The CDR3 region has the DNA TGTGCCAGCAAAGGGGGGTACTTCACAGATACGCAGTATTTT. It translates to CASKGGYFTDTQYF.

This clonotype was detected a few times. V is TRBV12-5 and J is TRBJ2-3; D uncertain. The V end lost 6 bases, the J end lost 6 bases, and 7 bases lay between the germline ends. This CDR3 has 11 amino acids. The V gene's germline CDR1 is LGHNT and CDR2 FRNRAP. The CDR3 DNA is TGTGCTAGTGGCTTTCCGGATACGCAGTATTTT. Protein product: CASGFPDTQYF. The full variable domain, rest sourced from reference TRBV12-5 and TRBJ2-3, is DARVTQTPRHKVTEMGQEVTMRCQPILGHNTVFWYRQTMMQGLELLAYFRNRAPLDDSGMPKDRFSAEMPDATLATLKIQPSEPRDSAVYFCASGFPDTQYFGPGTRLTVL.

This clonotype occurred a few times. This chain joins TRBV7-7 and TRBJ2-1; TRBD2 matches 8 bases. Germline V gene sequence: CDR1 SSHAT, CDR2 FNYEAQ (reference sequence). The CDR3 loop spans 14 amino acids. CDR3 nucleotide sequence: TGTGCTCCCCTTTATGAGCGGGAGTCCAATGAGCAGTTCTTC. Its translation: CAPLYERESNEQFF.

The rearrangement links TRBV24-1 to TRBJ1-2, with D unresolved. The V gene's germline CDR1 is KGHDR and CDR2 SFDVKD. This CDR3 region has 13 residues. V lost 3 bases, J lost 6 bases, and 10 bases lay in between. CDR3 in DNA: TGTGCCACCAGTGATCCCCCGAATGATGGCTACACCTTC. Its protein is CATSDPPNDGYTF.

This clonotype has only a few counts. The V gene is TRBV30, the J gene TRBJ1-5; D gene ambiguous. The V end lost 2 bases, the J end lost 5 bases, and 10 bases lay between the germline ends. Germline lookup yields CDR1 GTSNPN and CDR2 SVGIG (reference sequence). CDR3 length equals 13 residues. The CDR3 coding sequence is TGTGCCTGGAGTTTTACCACTGATCAGCCCCAGCATTTT. Amino acid sequence: CAWSFTTDQPQHF.

This clonotype appeared a few times. The rearrangement joins TRBV20-1 to TRBJ1-2, with a tentative D call TRBD1 (6 bases). Trimming removed 6 bases from V and 7 bases from J, with 12 bases in between. Germline V gene lookup returns CDR1 DFQATT and CDR2 SNEGSKA (reference sequence). This CDR3 region has 11 residues. The CDR3 region is CSARRGFGYTF. In nucleotides, the CDR3 is TGCAGTGCGAGAAGGGGGTTTGGCTACACCTTC.

This clonotype was detected only a few times. The J gene is TRBJ1-5, the V gene TRBV19, with 8 bases identical to TRBD1. J lost 2 bases, V lost 4 bases, and 1 base had no gene match. The CDR3 consists of 14 residues. The germline CDR1 and CDR2 sequences are LNHDA and SQIVND (reference sequence). The CDR3 sequence is CASSTQGGNQPQHF. CDR3 nucleotides: TGTGCCAGTAGTACACAGGGGGGCAATCAGCCCCAGCATTTT.

V and J are TRBV5-1 and TRBJ2-1; no clear D gene. Germline CDR1 is SGHRS and CDR2 is YFSETQ. The V end was cut by 0 bases, the J end by 6 bases, with 13 bases between. This CDR3 spans 15 amino acids. As DNA, the CDR3 is TGCGCCAGCAGCTTGGCCTCAGTGGGGTTCAATGAGCAGTTCTTC. Encoded protein: CASSLASVGFNEQFF.

The CDR3 DNA sequence: TGTGCCAGCAGCGTCTATTCTCGACAGGGGCGGGAGACCCAGTACTTC. It encodes CASSVYSRQGRETQYF. The chain employs TRBV9 and TRBJ2-5; TRBD1 aligns across 8 bases. This CDR3 has 16 amino acids. Losses at the gene ends were 2 bases for V and 5 bases for J; bases not matched to a gene: 11. Germline CDR1 and CDR2: SGDLS and YYNGEE.

This clonotype was observed once. The chain uses TRBV5-6 and TRBJ1-2, with D perhaps TRBD1 (6 bases). Trimming removed 4 bases at V and 5 bases at J, with 21 bases between. Germline CDR1 SGHDT, CDR2 YYEEEE. The CDR3 spans 16 residues. CDR3 amino acids: CASSRPTQGTWYGYTF. In nucleotides, the CDR3 is TGTGCCAGCAGCCGACCGACCCAGGGGACATGGTATGGCTACACCTTC.

The genes are TRBV6-5 and TRBJ1-1; no definite D call. This CDR3 comprises 17 residues. Trimming shortened V by 4 bases and J by 0 bases, and 18 bases separated the two germline ends. Germline CDR1 is MNHEY and CDR2 is SVGAGI. CDR3 region: CASSFGGSGSLNTEAFF. In nucleotides, the CDR3 is TGTGCCAGCAGTTTCGGAGGGAGTGGAAGTCTGAACACTGAAGCTTTCTTT.

The chain is built from TRBV20-1 and TRBJ2-1; TRBD2 might be the D (5 bases). CDR1 DFQATT and CDR2 SNEGSKA come from the germline V gene (reference sequence). This CDR3 has 10 residues. DNA of the CDR3: TGCAGCGGACTCTACAATGAGCAGTTCTTC. The encoded protein is CSGLYNEQFF.

This clonotype showed up just a few times. The chain employs TRBV30 and TRBJ2-1; D is undetermined. Germline values: CDR1 GTSNPN, CDR2 SVGIG (reference sequence). There are 11 residues in the CDR3. Deletions cut 5 bases from V and 8 bases from J, with 10 bases between. The CDR3 protein is CAWAQRYEQFF. In DNA form, the CDR3 reads TGTGCCTGGGCTCAGAGGTATGAGCAGTTCTTC. Complete variable domain (other parts from reference TRBV30 and TRBJ2-1): SQTIHQWPATLVQPVGSPLSLECTVEGTSNPNLYWYRQAAGRGLQLLFYSVGIGQISSEVPQNLSASRPQDRQFILSSKKLLLSDSGFYLCAWAQRYEQFFGPGTRLTVL.

This clonotype turned up a few times. The chain uses TRBV20-1 and TRBJ2-1; unclear D gene. CDR3 length: 14 amino acids. Germline V CDR1 and CDR2: DFQATT, SNEGSKA (reference sequence). Trimming cost V 6 bases and J 7 bases, with 19 bases left between them. The CDR3 is CSAADSPWSNEQFF. CDR3 nucleotides: TGCAGTGCGGCTGACTCCCCGTGGAGTAATGAGCAGTTCTTC.

The chain uses TRBV4-2 and TRBJ2-7; weak D call: TRBD1 (5 bases). Germline lookup yields CDR1 LGHNA and CDR2 YNFKEQ. V dropped 1 base and J dropped 2 bases, with 12 bases sitting between them. The CDR3 runs 15 residues. The CDR3 bases are TGTGCCAGCAGCCAAGGCAATGGACAAACCTACGAGCAGTACTTC. Encoded protein: CASSQGNGQTYEQYF.

This clonotype turned up a few times. The V and J genes are TRBV18 and TRBJ2-5, with no clear D. CDR3 length: 14 amino acids. Germline values: CDR1 KGHSH, CDR2 LQKENI. Trimming removed 3 bases at V and 2 bases at J, with 10 bases between. The CDR3 sequence: CASSPTPVQETQYF. CDR3 in DNA: TGTGCCAGCTCACCGACACCCGTACAAGAGACCCAGTACTTC.

This chain joins TRBV5-1 and TRBJ2-7; D is perhaps TRBD1 or TRBD2 (6 bases each). With 3 bases removed from V and 0 bases from J, the gap between germline ends came to 16 bases. CDR1 and CDR2 (germline): SGHRS, YFSETQ. The CDR3 is 16 residues long. CDR3 coding DNA: TGCGCCAGCAGCTGGGGGCCGGGGGAAAGCTCCTACGAGCAGTACTTC. Translated: CASSWGPGESSYEQYF.

The chain is built from TRBV20-1 and TRBJ2-4; D may be TRBD1 (7 bases). CDR3 length: 13 amino acids. CDR1 and CDR2 from the germline V gene are DFQATT and SNEGSKA (reference sequence). The V and J ends lost 1 base and 5 bases respectively, with 9 bases between them. The CDR3 DNA reads TGCAGTGCTAGAGCCAGGGGGGAAAACATTCAGTACTTC. This sequence encodes CSARARGENIQYF.

The rearrangement uses TRBV4-3 and TRBJ1-2; D gene uncertain. V was shortened by 1 base and J by 4 bases, with 10 bases between the two germline ends. The germline V gene has CDR1 LGHNA and CDR2 YSLEER. This CDR3 has 14 amino acids. The CDR3, as DNA: TGCGCCAGCAGCCAAGTCGGCAGTCCCTATGGCTACACCTTC. It encodes CASSQVGSPYGYTF.

The genes are TRBV11-2 and TRBJ2-1; D may be TRBD2 (5 bases). The CDR3 consists of 12 residues. V shed 1 base and J shed 10 bases, with 8 bases lying between them. Germline values: CDR1 SGHAT, CDR2 FQNNGV. Here the CDR3 reads CASSLAGLEQFF. Written as DNA, the CDR3 is TGTGCCAGCAGCTTAGCGGGGTTAGAGCAGTTCTTC.

The rearrangement uses TRBV20-1 and TRBJ2-7; D not certain. V lost 6 bases and J lost 2, with 14 bases in between. Germline CDR1 DFQATT, CDR2 SNEGSKA (reference sequence). The CDR3 totals 13 residues. The CDR3 DNA reads TGCAGTGCAGATACGATCTCAACCTACGAGCAGTACTTC. It encodes CSADTISTYEQYF.

This clonotype turned up a few times. This chain connects TRBV24-1 to TRBJ2-3; 7 nucleotides line up with TRBD2. The CDR3 covers 16 residues. Trimming removed 3 bases from V and 2 bases from J; junction bases left unmatched: 7. Germline CDR1 and CDR2: KGHDR and SFDVKD. For the CDR3, the DNA is TGTGCCACCAGTGATGGACTAGTTCTGGACACAGATACGCAGTATTTT. Residues: CATSDGLVLDTDTQYF.

This clonotype appeared a few times. This chain links TRBV15 with TRBJ2-3; tentatively, D is TRBD1 or TRBD2 (6 bases each). The CDR3 runs to 13 residues. Trimming cost V 8 bases and J 6 bases, with 15 bases left between them. Per the germline V gene, CDR1 is LNHNV and CDR2 is YYDKDF (reference sequence). In DNA form, the CDR3 reads TGTGCCACCTCAAGGGGGGTTACGGATACGCAGTATTTT. This translates into CATSRGVTDTQYF.

This chain joins TRBV19 and TRBJ1-6; 8 bases align to TRBD1. Germline V gene sequence: CDR1 LNHDA, CDR2 SQIVND (reference sequence). Trimming at V came to 7 bases and at J to 8 bases, leaving 4 bases not matched to a gene. The CDR3 is made up of 13 amino acids. The CDR3 region is CASMDRVDSPLHF. Here the CDR3 DNA reads TGTGCCAGTATGGACAGGGTGGATTCACCCCTCCACTTT. Full variable domain (missing parts from reference TRBV19 and TRBJ1-6): DGGITQSPKYLFRKEGQNVTLSCEQNLNHDAMYWYRQDPGQGLRLIYYSQIVNDFQKGDIAEGYSVSREKKESFPLTVTSAQKNPTAFYLCASMDRVDSPLHFGNGTRLTVT.

This sequence joins TRBV7-2 and TRBJ2-1; tentatively, D is TRBD1 (6 bases). V was pared by 1 base and J by 6 bases, with 16 bases between. The CDR3 has 16 residues. Germline CDR1 reads SGHTA; CDR2 reads FQGNSA. CDR3 sequence: CASSLVPGVTLNEQFF. In DNA form, the CDR3 reads TGTGCCAGCAGCTTAGTTCCAGGGGTGACGCTCAATGAGCAGTTCTTC.

The chain links TRBV3-1 to TRBJ2-3; D unclear. Deletions cut 7 bases from V and 6 bases from J, with 20 bases between. Germline CDR1 reads LGHDT; CDR2 reads YNNKEL (reference sequence). CDR3 length: 15 amino acids. This CDR3 is CASTPPDPSPDTQYF. The CDR3 nucleotides read TGTGCCAGCACCCCCCCGGACCCCAGTCCGGATACGCAGTATTTT.

The chain joins TRBV28 to TRBJ2-3; maybe TRBD1 (6 bases). Germline V gives CDR1 MDHEN, CDR2 SYDVKM. With 6 bases removed from V and 4 bases from J, the gap between germline ends came to 17 bases. This CDR3 is 15 amino acids long. CDR3 region: CASRPGHPPSDTQYF. The CDR3 DNA reads TGTGCCAGCAGACCGGGACACCCGCCTTCAGATACGCAGTATTTT.

This clonotype was observed a single time. A much larger clone differs from this one at a single base, so this may be a read error. The chain links TRBV7-9 to TRBJ2-7; 7 bases fit TRBD1. The CDR3 covers 14 residues. Germline CDR1 reads SEHNR; CDR2 reads FQNEAQ (reference sequence). CDR3 bases: TGTGCCAGCAGCTCGACGGACAGGCCCTACGAGCTGTACTTC. Protein sequence: CASSSTDRPYELYF.